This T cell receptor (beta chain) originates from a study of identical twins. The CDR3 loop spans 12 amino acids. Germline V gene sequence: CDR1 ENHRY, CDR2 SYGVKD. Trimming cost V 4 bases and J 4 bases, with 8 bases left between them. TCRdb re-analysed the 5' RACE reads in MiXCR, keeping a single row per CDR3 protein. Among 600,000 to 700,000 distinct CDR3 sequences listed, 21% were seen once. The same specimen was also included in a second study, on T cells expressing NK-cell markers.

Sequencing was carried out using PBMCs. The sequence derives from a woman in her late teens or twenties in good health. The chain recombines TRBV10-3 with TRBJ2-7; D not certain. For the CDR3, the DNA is TGTGCCATCAGTGGTCAGCCGTACGAGCAGTACTTC. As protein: CAISGQPYEQYF.